This TCR beta chain was observed in a study of long-term antiretroviral therapy in people with HIV. Survey-level immunoSEQ v3.0 assays were run. Per sample, sequencing targeted roughly 35,000-50,000 T-cell genomes. TCRdb's copy holds only in-frame clones and misses some; the assay was immunoSEQ multiplex PCR. The data hold about 24,000 clones, with about 87% observed a single time. Study-level results: Absence of data on ART adherence, viral resistance or therapy changes was noted.

CDR3 size: 15 residues. Trimming stripped 0 bases from V and 2 bases from J, with 11 bases between. CDR1 and CDR2 from the germline V gene are SGHRS and YFSETQ. In regard to this clone: The antigen remains unidentified.

The V and J genes are TRBV5-1 and TRBJ1-2; D perhaps matches TRBD1 (6 bases). The clonotype was recovered from a man in his forties or fifties with HIV. Specimen: unsorted PBMCs, collected 1.8 years before starting antiretroviral therapy. In nucleotides, the CDR3 is TGCGCCAGCAGCTTGGTACCAGGGGTCAACTATGGCTACACCTTC. Encoded protein: CASSLVPGVNYGYTF.